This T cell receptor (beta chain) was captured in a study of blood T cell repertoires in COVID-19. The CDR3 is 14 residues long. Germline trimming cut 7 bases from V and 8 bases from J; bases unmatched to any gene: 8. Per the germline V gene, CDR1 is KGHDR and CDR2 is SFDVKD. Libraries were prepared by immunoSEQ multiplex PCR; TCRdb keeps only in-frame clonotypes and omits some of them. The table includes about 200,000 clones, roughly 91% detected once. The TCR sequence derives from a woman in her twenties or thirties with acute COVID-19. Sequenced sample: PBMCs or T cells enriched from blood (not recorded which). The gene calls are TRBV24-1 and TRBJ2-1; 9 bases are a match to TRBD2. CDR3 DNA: TGTGCCACCAGGAGGGCGGGAGGGACCGATGAGCAGTTCTTC. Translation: CATRRAGGTDEQFF.